The 26 T cell receptor beta chains below were found in one sample sequenced in a study of beta chain features in type 1 diabetes. Points from the study as a whole: In all four CD4+ subsets, TCRB CDR3 length was significantly, moderately reduced in type 1 diabetes.

Their specific antigens are unknown. Isolated RNA was reverse transcribed in full, so expressed TCRB transcripts were sequenced. Generated by immunoSEQ multiplex PCR, the TCRdb table keeps only in-frame clones and is missing some. The table has 160,000 or so clones, 6.5% to 10% seen once; the top ten hold under 0.65%. The sample comprised central memory CD4+ T cells from blood. These receptors all come from a woman between 18 and 29 years old with type 1 diabetes.

The table lists this clone with a few counts. The chain couples TRBV7-2 to TRBJ2-2; D might be TRBD2 (6 bases). Germline lookup yields CDR1 SGHTA and CDR2 FQGNSA. This CDR3 comprises 15 residues. Trimming stripped 4 bases from V and 1 base from J, with 10 bases between. CDR3 region: CASSSPGRNTGELFF. CDR3 nucleotide sequence: TGTGCCAGCAGCTCTCCCGGGAGGAACACCGGGGAGCTGTTTTTT.

This clone came up a few times. The chain has TRBV7-3 and TRBJ2-1; D remains unclear. This CDR3 has 14 amino acids. Germline V gene sequence: CDR1 SGHTA, CDR2 FQGTGA. Trimming cost V 5 bases and J 4 bases, with 12 bases left between them. CDR3 protein: CASSPTPRYNEQFF. The CDR3 DNA reads TGTGCCAGCAGCCCTACCCCAAGATACAATGAGCAGTTCTTC. The full variable domain, its missing parts supplied by reference TRBV7-3 and TRBJ2-1, is GAGVSQTPSNKVTEKGKYVELRCDPISGHTALYWYRQSLGQGPEFLIYFQGTGAADDSGLPNDRFFAVRPEGSVSTLKIQRTERGDSAVYLCASSPTPRYNEQFFGPGTRLTVL.

This clone occurred a few times. The V and J genes are TRBV5-6 and TRBJ2-7, with D possibly matching TRBD2 (5 bases). V lost 6 bases to trimming and J lost 5 bases, with 15 bases between them. The germline CDR1 and CDR2 sequences are SGHDT and YYEEEE. The CDR3 runs to 13 residues. The CDR3 protein is CASTTGSVHEQYF. The CDR3 DNA reads as TGTGCCAGCACCACGGGGAGCGTGCACGAGCAGTACTTC.

The chain employs TRBV29-1 and TRBJ1-1; no reliable D call. CDR3 size: 14 residues. Germline V lookup: CDR1 SQVTM, CDR2 ANQGSEA. The V and J ends lost 0 bases and 10 bases respectively, with 18 bases between them. The CDR3 DNA follows: TGCAGCGTTGAAGATCACGCCGGTCTAGGTTCAGCTTTCTTT. It translates to CSVEDHAGLGSAFF. Full variable domain (outside the CDR3, taken from reference TRBV29-1 and TRBJ1-1): SAVISQKPSRDICQRGTSLTIQCQVDSQVTMMFWYRQQPGQSLTLIATANQGSEATYESGFVIDKFPISRPNLTFSTLTVSNMSPEDSSIYLCSVEDHAGLGSAFFGQGTRLTVV.

This clone was counted between two and nine times. The chain recombines TRBV6-1 with TRBJ2-7, with D possibly matching TRBD1 (5 bases). CDR3 length equals 13 residues. V was pared by 0 bases and J by 5 bases, with 8 bases between. Germline V gives CDR1 MNHNS, CDR2 SASEGT. The CDR3 reads CASSEAQGNEQYF. The CDR3 DNA reads as TGTGCCAGCAGTGAAGCGCAGGGAAACGAGCAGTACTTC.

This clone was counted between two and nine times. V gene TRBV7-3 combines with J gene TRBJ2-2; 7 nucleotides agree with TRBD2. The CDR3 loop spans 13 amino acids. Germline-derived CDR1 and CDR2 are SGHTA and FQGTGA. Trimming at V came to 3 bases and at J to 6 bases, leaving 1 base not matched to a gene. In DNA, the CDR3 is TGTGCCAGCAGCTTCGGACTAGCCGGGGAGCTGTTTTTT. This gives the protein CASSFGLAGELFF. Using reference TRBV7-3 and TRBJ2-2 for the parts outside the CDR3, the full variable domain is GAGVSQTPSNKVTEKGKYVELRCDPISGHTALYWYRQSLGQGPEFLIYFQGTGAADDSGLPNDRFFAVRPEGSVSTLKIQRTERGDSAVYLCASSFGLAGELFFGEGSRLTVL.

The chain recombines TRBV7-2 with TRBJ2-3; TRBD2 aligns across 13 bases. Germline V gene lookup returns CDR1 SGHTA and CDR2 FQGNSA. This CDR3 is built from 15 residues. Losses at the gene ends were 11 bases for V and 6 bases for J; bases not matched to a gene: 11. CDR3 region: CAHPSTSGGADTQYF. Written as DNA, the CDR3 is TGTGCCCACCCGAGCACTAGCGGGGGGGCGGATACGCAGTATTTT.

V usage is TRBV7-9 and J usage is TRBJ2-1, with D possibly being TRBD1 (5 bases). CDR1 is SEHNR, CDR2 FQNEAQ, per germline (reference sequence). V gave up 2 bases and J gave up 0 bases, with 8 bases separating them. This CDR3 spans 15 amino acids. CDR3 amino acids: CASSLRGSSYNEQFF. Written as DNA, the CDR3 is TGTGCCAGCAGCTTAAGGGGAAGCTCCTACAATGAGCAGTTCTTC.

The rearrangement uses TRBV19 and TRBJ2-3, with 13 bases matching TRBD2. This CDR3 has 15 amino acids. V lost 6 bases, J lost 4 bases, and 4 bases stayed unmatched. Germline lookup yields CDR1 LNHDA and CDR2 SQIVND (reference sequence). The CDR3 loop is CASRPGLAGSDTQYF. CDR3 bases: TGTGCCAGTAGACCGGGACTAGCGGGATCAGATACGCAGTATTTT.

The rearrangement joins TRBV4-3 to TRBJ2-1; D ambiguous. CDR1 is LGHNA, CDR2 YSLEER, per germline. Trimming stripped 7 bases from V and 2 bases from J, with 15 bases between. This CDR3 is 15 amino acids long. CDR3 sequence: CASTQNLGTYNEQFF. The CDR3 DNA is TGCGCCAGCACCCAGAACCTGGGCACCTACAATGAGCAGTTCTTC.

This chain connects TRBV27 to TRBJ1-1, with TRBD1 matching over 11 bases. Germline CDR1 and CDR2: MNHEY and SMNVEV (reference sequence). V was pared by 5 bases and J by 4 bases, with 6 bases of the junction left unmatched. The CDR3 covers 15 residues. This chain's CDR3 is CASSAWDRGSTEAFF. The CDR3 coding sequence is TGTGCCAGCAGTGCTTGGGACAGGGGGAGCACTGAAGCTTTCTTT.

A few counts support this clone. J is TRBJ1-1 and V is TRBV27; TRBD1 might be the D (5 bases). The ends were cut back, 0 bases at V and 0 bases at J, with 11 bases in the middle. CDR1 and CDR2 from the germline V gene are MNHEY and SMNVEV (reference sequence). The CDR3 runs 16 residues. The CDR3 loop reads CASSLSQQDLNTEAFF. The DNA for the CDR3 is TGTGCCAGCAGTTTATCTCAACAGGACCTGAACACTGAAGCTTTCTTT.

There are a few counts of this clone. V usage is TRBV28 and J usage is TRBJ1-5; 9 bases match TRBD1. The CDR3 contains 12 residues. The germline CDR1 and CDR2 sequences are MDHEN and SYDVKM. The J segment lost 9 bases and the V segment lost 6 bases, leaving 3 bases of the junction unmatched. The DNA for the CDR3 is TGTGCCAGCAGGGACAGGGGTCGGCCCCAGCATTTT. Amino acid sequence: CASRDRGRPQHF.

The chain recombines TRBV7-2 with TRBJ2-5, with D possibly matching TRBD1 (5 bases). Germline loops: CDR1 SGHTA, CDR2 FQGNSA. Trimming removed 4 bases at V and 2 bases at J, with 14 bases between. The length of the CDR3 is 15 residues. The CDR3 sequence is CASSSFRQRQETQYF. DNA of the CDR3: TGTGCCAGCAGCTCGTTCCGACAGAGACAAGAGACCCAGTACTTC.

By frequency in the sample, this clone is medium-sized. This chain connects TRBV6-6 to TRBJ2-7; tentative D call: TRBD1 (6 bases). Trimming took 5 bases from V and 2 from J, leaving 7 bases between them. The CDR3 runs 12 residues. CDR1 MNHNY and CDR2 SVGAGI come from the germline V gene (reference sequence). CDR3 nucleotides: TGTGCCAGCAGTGGACAGCCCTACGAGCAGTACTTC. Translating it yields CASSGQPYEQYF.

The sample holds a few counts of this clone. Its ends do not fully match the called genes, so a read error is possible. This rearrangement joins TRBV7-2 to TRBJ2-7; TRBD2 might be the D (7 bases). The CDR3 runs 15 residues. Germline CDR1 SGHTA, CDR2 FQGNSA. The CDR3, as DNA: TGTGCCAGCAGTTTAGTGAAGGGGGGGGACTACGAGCAGTACTTC. Protein product: CASSLVKGGDYEQYF.

V usage is TRBV5-6 and J usage is TRBJ2-1; D gene uncertain. V lost 2 bases, J lost 0 bases, and 9 bases lay in between. Germline lookup yields CDR1 SGHDT and CDR2 YYEEEE. This CDR3 is built from 15 residues. The CDR3 sequence is CASSFRPSSYNEQFF. The CDR3 coding sequence is TGTGCCAGCAGCTTTCGTCCGAGCTCCTACAATGAGCAGTTCTTC. The entire variable domain, with the rest obtained from reference TRBV5-6 and TRBJ2-1, is as follows: DAGVTQSPTHLIKTRGQQVTLRCSPKSGHDTVSWYQQALGQGPQFIFQYYEEEERQRGNFPDRFSGHQFPNYSSELNVNALLLGDSALYLCASSFRPSSYNEQFFGPGTRLTVL.

The chain carries TRBV7-6 and TRBJ2-7; a possible D gene is TRBD1 (6 bases). This CDR3 is built from 15 residues. Germline V gives CDR1 SGHVS, CDR2 FNYEAQ. The V end was cut by 3 bases, the J end by 3 bases, with 15 bases between. CDR3 sequence: CASSFRIGQSYEQYF. The CDR3 DNA sequence: TGTGCCAGCAGCTTTAGAATCGGACAGAGCTACGAGCAGTACTTC.

This clone was seen once. This chain joins TRBV7-9 and TRBJ1-2; 7 positions match TRBD1. This CDR3 is 13 amino acids long. V lost 7 bases to trimming and J lost 4 bases; unmatched junction nucleotides: 6. From germline, CDR1 is SEHNR and CDR2 FQNEAQ (reference sequence). The CDR3 sequence is CASTLGGSYGYTF. For the CDR3, the DNA is TGTGCCAGCACTCTAGGGGGCTCCTATGGCTACACCTTC.

The gene calls are TRBV27 and TRBJ1-1; tentative D call: TRBD1 (6 bases). Germline CDR1 reads MNHEY; CDR2 reads SMNVEV (reference sequence). The CDR3 consists of 14 residues. V shed 5 bases and J shed 4 bases, with 14 bases lying between them. Here the CDR3 DNA reads TGTGCCAGCAGTAACAGGGAGGGGGGCACTGAAGCTTTCTTT. Encoded protein: CASSNREGGTEAFF.

This clone has only a few counts. The CDR3 here is CASSSRGETQYF. DNA for the CDR3: TGTGCCAGCAGCTCGCGAGGGGAGACCCAGTACTTC. The chain couples TRBV7-2 to TRBJ2-5; tentative D call: TRBD2 (5 bases). CDR1 SGHTA and CDR2 FQGNSA come from the germline V gene. This CDR3 contains 12 residues. Between the trimmed V and J ends, which lost 4 bases and 5 bases, there was a span of 8 bases.

V and J are TRBV6-6 and TRBJ1-5; D gene unclear. V lost 6 bases and J 4 bases, leaving 7 bases between the germline ends. This CDR3 contains 12 residues. Germline CDR1 is MNHNY and CDR2 is SVGAGI (reference sequence). CDR3 amino acids: CASSLTNQPQHF. Written as DNA, the CDR3 is TGTGCCAGCAGCTTAACTAATCAGCCCCAGCATTTT.

The gene calls are TRBV7-2 and TRBJ1-2; 7 bases align to TRBD1. Looked up from germline, CDR1 is SGHTA and CDR2 is FQGNSA. The CDR3 length is 17 residues. V lost 3 bases to trimming and J lost 6 bases; unmatched junction nucleotides: 16. As DNA, the CDR3 is TGTGCCAGCAGCTTCAGTGCTAGGACAGGAGGAAGGGATGGCTACACCTTC. This codes for CASSFSARTGGRDGYTF.

This clone came up a few times. The V call is TRBV5-6, the J call TRBJ2-6; no clear D. Trimming took 0 bases from V and 3 from J, leaving 13 bases between them. There are 17 residues in the CDR3. Germline CDR1 SGHDT, CDR2 YYEEEE. The CDR3 is CASSLVGNRFGANVLTF. The CDR3, as DNA: TGTGCCAGCAGCTTGGTTGGCAATCGATTTGGGGCCAACGTCCTGACTTTC.

This chain links TRBV18 with TRBJ2-3; 14 nucleotides match TRBD2. Germline V gene sequence: CDR1 KGHSH, CDR2 LQKENI. This CDR3 spans 17 amino acids. With V trimmed by 3 bases and J by 1 base, 3 bases remained unmatched. The DNA of the CDR3 is TGTGCCAGCTCACCCGGGACTAGCGGGAGCGGCACAGATACGCAGTATTTT. Protein product: CASSPGTSGSGTDTQYF.

This clone has just a few counts. The chain has TRBV20-1 and TRBJ1-2; TRBD1 agrees at 7 bases. The CDR3 has 11 amino acids. The V segment lost 6 bases and the J segment 4 bases; nucleotides outside the gene matches: 2. CDR1 is DFQATT and CDR2 is SNEGSKA in the germline V gene (reference sequence). CDR3 in DNA: TGCAGTGCCAGGACAGGCTATGGCTACACCTTC. This encodes CSARTGYGYTF.